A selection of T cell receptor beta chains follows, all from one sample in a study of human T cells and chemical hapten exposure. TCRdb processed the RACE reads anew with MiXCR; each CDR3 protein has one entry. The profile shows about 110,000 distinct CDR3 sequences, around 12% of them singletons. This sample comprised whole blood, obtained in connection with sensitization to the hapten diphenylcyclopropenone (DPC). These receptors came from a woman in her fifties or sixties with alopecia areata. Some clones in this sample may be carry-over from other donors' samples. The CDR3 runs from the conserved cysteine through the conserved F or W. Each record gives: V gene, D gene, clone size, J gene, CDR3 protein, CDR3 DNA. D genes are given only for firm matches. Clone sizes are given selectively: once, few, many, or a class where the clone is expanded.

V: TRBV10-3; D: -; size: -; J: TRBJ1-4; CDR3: CAISEGATNEKLFF; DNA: TGTGCCATCAGCGAGGGAGCAACTAATGAAAAACTGTTTTTT
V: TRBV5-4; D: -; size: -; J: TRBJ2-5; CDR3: CASSFVGAETQYF; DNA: TGTGCCAGCAGCTTTGTGGGGGCGGAGACCCAGTACTTC
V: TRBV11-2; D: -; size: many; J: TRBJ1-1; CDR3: CASSFQPMNTEAFF; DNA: TGTGCCAGCAGCTTTCAGCCAATGAACACTGAAGCTTTCTTT
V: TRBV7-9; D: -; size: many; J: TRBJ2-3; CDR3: CASSPNSNTQYF; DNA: TGTGCCAGCAGCCCTAACTCAAATACGCAGTATTTT
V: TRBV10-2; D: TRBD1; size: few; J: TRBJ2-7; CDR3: CASTSDRAEQYF; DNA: TGCGCCAGCACCTCCGACAGGGCCGAGCAGTACTTC
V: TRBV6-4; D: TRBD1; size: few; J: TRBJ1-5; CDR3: CASGTGGGNQPQHF; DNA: TGTGCCAGCGGGACAGGGGGCGGCAATCAGCCCCAGCATTTT
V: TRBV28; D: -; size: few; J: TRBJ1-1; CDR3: CASSLLRGWAFF; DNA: TGTGCCAGCAGTTTATTGCGGGGGTGGGCTTTCTTT
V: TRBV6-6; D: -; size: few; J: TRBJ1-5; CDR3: CASSYGGADSNQPQHF; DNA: TGTGCCAGCAGTTACGGGGGGGCTGATAGCAATCAGCCCCAGCATTTT
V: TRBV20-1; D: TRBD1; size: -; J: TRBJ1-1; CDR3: CSAPTGGLVNTEAFF; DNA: TGCAGTGCCCCAACAGGGGGACTGGTGAACACTGAAGCTTTCTTT
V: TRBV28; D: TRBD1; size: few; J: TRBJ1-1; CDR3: CAILGTAEAFF; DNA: TGTGCCATCCTGGGGACAGCTGAAGCTTTCTTT
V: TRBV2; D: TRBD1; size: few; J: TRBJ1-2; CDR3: CASSGGQGRIYGYTF; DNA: TGTGCCAGCAGTGGGGGACAGGGGCGAATCTATGGCTACACCTTC
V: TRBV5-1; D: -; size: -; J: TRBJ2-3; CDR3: CASSLPPADTQYF; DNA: TGCGCCAGCAGCCTACCCCCGGCAGATACGCAGTATTTT
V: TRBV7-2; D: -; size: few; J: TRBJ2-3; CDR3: CASTFLGADTQYF; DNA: TGTGCCAGCACCTTCCTGGGGGCAGATACGCAGTATTTT
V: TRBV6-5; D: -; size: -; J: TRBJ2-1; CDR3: CASSYSAGSYNEQFF; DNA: TGTGCCAGCAGTTACTCGGCGGGATCCTACAATGAGCAGTTCTTC
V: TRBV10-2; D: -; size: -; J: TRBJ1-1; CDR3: CASSGSSADMNTEAFF; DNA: TGCGCCAGCAGCGGGTCCTCGGCGGACATGAACACTGAAGCTTTCTTT
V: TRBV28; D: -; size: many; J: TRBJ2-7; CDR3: CASIGAEAYEQYF; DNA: TGTGCCAGCATAGGGGCGGAGGCCTACGAGCAGTACTTC
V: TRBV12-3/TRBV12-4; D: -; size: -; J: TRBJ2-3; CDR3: CASSFPGDVSTQYF; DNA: TGTGCCAGCAGTTTCCCGGGGGATGTCAGTACGCAGTATTTT
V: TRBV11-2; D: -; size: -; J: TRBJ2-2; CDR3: CASSLRPGMVIPGELFF; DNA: TGTGCCAGCAGCTTAAGGCCGGGAATGGTAATTCCCGGGGAGCTGTTTTTT
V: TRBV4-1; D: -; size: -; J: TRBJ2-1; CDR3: CASSPTFFGEQFF; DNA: TGCGCCAGCAGCCCCACCTTTTTCGGTGAGCAGTTCTTC
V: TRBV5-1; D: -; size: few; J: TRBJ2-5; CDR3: CASSLTGLRETQYF; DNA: TGCGCCAGCAGCTTGACCGGACTGCGGGAGACCCAGTACTTC
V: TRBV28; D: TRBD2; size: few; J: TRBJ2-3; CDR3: CASRTISGSTDTQYF; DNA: TGTGCCAGCAGGACGATAAGCGGGAGTACAGATACGCAGTATTTT
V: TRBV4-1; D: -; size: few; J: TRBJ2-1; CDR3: CASSQEGRGLNNEQFF; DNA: TGCGCCAGCAGCCAAGAAGGTAGGGGCCTTAACAATGAGCAGTTCTTC
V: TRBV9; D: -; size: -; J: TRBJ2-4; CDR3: CASSVGSGGENIQYF; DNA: TGTGCCAGCAGCGTAGGGTCGGGTGGCGAAAACATTCAGTACTTC
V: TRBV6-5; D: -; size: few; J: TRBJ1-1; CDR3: CASSYSVIGTAEAFF; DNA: TGTGCCAGCAGTTACTCGGTGATCGGGACCGCTGAAGCTTTCTTT
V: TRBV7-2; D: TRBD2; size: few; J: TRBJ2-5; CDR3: CASSSAGLEETQYF; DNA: TGTGCCAGCAGCTCAGCGGGATTGGAGGAGACCCAGTACTTC
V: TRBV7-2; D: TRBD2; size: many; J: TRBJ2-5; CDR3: CASSSGLAGGQETQYF; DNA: TGTGCCAGCAGTTCAGGACTAGCGGGGGGGCAGGAGACCCAGTACTTC
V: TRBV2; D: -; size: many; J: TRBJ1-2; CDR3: CASRGNGYGYTF; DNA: TGTGCCAGTCGGGGGAATGGGTATGGCTACACCTTC
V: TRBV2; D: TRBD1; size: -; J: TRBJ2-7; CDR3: CASSGWTGDIEQYF; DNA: TGTGCCAGCAGTGGATGGACAGGGGATATCGAGCAGTACTTC
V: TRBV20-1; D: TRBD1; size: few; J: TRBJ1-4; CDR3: CSAAGQGWEKLFF; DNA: TGCAGTGCCGCCGGACAGGGGTGGGAAAAACTGTTTTTT
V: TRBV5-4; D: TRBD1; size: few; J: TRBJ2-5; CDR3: CASSLDPGTAQETQYF; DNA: TGTGCCAGCAGCTTGGATCCTGGGACAGCCCAAGAGACCCAGTACTTC
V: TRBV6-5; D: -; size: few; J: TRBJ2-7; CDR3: CASRRGRGYEQYF; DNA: TGTGCCAGCAGAAGGGGGCGGGGGTACGAGCAGTACTTC
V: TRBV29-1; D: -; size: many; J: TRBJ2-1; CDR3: CSVVSYNEQFF; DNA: TGCAGCGTTGTCTCCTACAATGAGCAGTTCTTC
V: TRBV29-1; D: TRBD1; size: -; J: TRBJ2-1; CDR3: CSVEGTQGVLEQFF; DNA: TGCAGCGTTGAAGGAACGCAGGGGGTCCTTGAGCAGTTCTTC
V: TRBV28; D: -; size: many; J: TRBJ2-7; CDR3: CASTLGVIPYEQYF; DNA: TGTGCCAGCACTTTGGGTGTCATCCCCTACGAGCAGTACTTC
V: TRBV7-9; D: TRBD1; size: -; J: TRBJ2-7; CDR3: CASSPRTGVWGEQYF; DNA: TGTGCCAGCAGCCCCCGGACAGGGGTCTGGGGCGAGCAGTACTTC
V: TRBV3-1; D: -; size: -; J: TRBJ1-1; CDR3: CASRTKGRRSEAFF; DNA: TGTGCCAGCAGAACCAAAGGGCGTAGGTCTGAAGCTTTCTTT
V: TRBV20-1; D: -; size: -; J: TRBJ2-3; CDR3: CSARTRSWGADTQYF; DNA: TGCAGTGCTAGAACGAGGAGTTGGGGGGCAGATACGCAGTATTTT
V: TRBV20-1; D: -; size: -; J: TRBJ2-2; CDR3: CSASDYISGELFF; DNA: TGCAGTGCTAGCGACTATATCTCCGGGGAGCTGTTTTTT
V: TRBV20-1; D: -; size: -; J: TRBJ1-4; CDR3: CSAPPGHLPATNEKLFF; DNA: TGCAGTGCTCCCCCGGGACATCTTCCCGCAACTAATGAAAAACTGTTTTTT
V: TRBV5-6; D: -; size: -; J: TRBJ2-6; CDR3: CASSQLTDQMGVLTF; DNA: TGTGCCAGCAGCCAGCTGACAGACCAAATGGGCGTCCTGACTTTC
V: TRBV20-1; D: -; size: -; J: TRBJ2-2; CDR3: CSARRGMSTGELFF; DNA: TGCAGTGCTAGACGGGGGATGAGCACCGGGGAGCTGTTTTTT
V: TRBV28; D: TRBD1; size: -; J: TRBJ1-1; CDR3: CASSSGDRVGAFF; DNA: TGTGCCAGCAGTTCCGGGGACAGGGTTGGAGCTTTCTTT
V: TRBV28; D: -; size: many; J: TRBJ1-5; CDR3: CASSLLSSNQPQHF; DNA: TGTGCCAGCAGTTTATTGAGCAGCAATCAGCCCCAGCATTTT
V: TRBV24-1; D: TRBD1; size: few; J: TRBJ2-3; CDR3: CATSEHGTVTDTQYF; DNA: TGTGCCACCAGTGAGCACGGGACAGTCACAGATACGCAGTATTTT
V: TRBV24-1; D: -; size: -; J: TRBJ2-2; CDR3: CATKTGINTGELFF; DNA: TGTGCCACTAAAACCGGGATCAACACCGGGGAGCTGTTTTTT